These 2 T cell receptor beta chains were sequenced from one sample in a study of cytomegalovirus exposure and HLA in healthy donors. Vbeta (60) and Jbeta (13) primers were used in the PCR. Using immunoSEQ multiplex PCR, the repertoire was profiled, and TCRdb retains in-frame clones only, with some absent. This table holds a few hundred thousand clones, about four fifths found once. Sequences were obtained from PBMCs. These receptors came from a girl aged 2-10 years in good health and CMV-seronegative.

This chain uses TRBV5-1 with TRBJ2-1; tentative D call: TRBD1 (5 bases). The CDR3 is 18 residues long. Trimming stripped 4 bases from V and 2 bases from J, with 22 bases between. In germline, CDR1 is SGHRS, CDR2 YFSETQ. The CDR3 region has the DNA TGCGCCAGCAGCCAGACAGCGTCCCCGAGACCAACCTACAATGAGCAGTTCTTC. As protein: CASSQTASPRPTYNEQFF. The full variable domain, with the rest looked up from reference TRBV5-1 and TRBJ2-1, is KAGVTQTPRYLIKTRGQQVTLSCSPISGHRSVSWYQQTPGQGLQFLFEYFSETQRNKGNFPGRFSGRQFSNSRSEMNVSTLELGDSALYLCASSQTASPRPTYNEQFFGPGTRLTVL.

V gene TRBV5-1 combines with J gene TRBJ1-1; weak D call: TRBD1 (6 bases). Trimming shortened V by 4 bases and J by 7 bases, and 8 bases separated the two germline ends. CDR3 length: 11 residues. Germline V lookup: CDR1 SGHRS, CDR2 YFSETQ. CDR3 loop: CASSLDSEAFF. In DNA, the CDR3 is TGCGCCAGCAGCCTGGACAGTGAAGCTTTCTTT. The whole variable domain, remainder taken from reference TRBV5-1 and TRBJ1-1, is KAGVTQTPRYLIKTRGQQVTLSCSPISGHRSVSWYQQTPGQGLQFLFEYFSETQRNKGNFPGRFSGRQFSNSRSEMNVSTLELGDSALYLCASSLDSEAFFGQGTRLTVV.